This TCR beta chain was recovered during a study of early T cells in non-severe SARS-CoV-2 infection. Study summary: Alpha and beta chains were unpaired, from unsorted whole-blood bulk RNA. Study-wide findings and caveats: Clonotype matching in VDJdb favored anti-spike CD8 responses and did not capture private and CD4 specificities.

Individually, cDNA molecules had unique molecular identifiers attached to them. TCRdb independently ran MiXCR on the 5' RACE reads; one entry per CDR3 protein. Of about 100,000 distinct CDR3 sequences in the sample, 13% were seen once. The V gene lost 0 bases and the J gene lost 6 bases, with 11 bases spanning the gap. CDR3 length: 13 amino acids. Germline V gene sequence: CDR1 SQVTM, CDR2 ANQGSEA. This clonotype appeared a few times. Its antigen is unidentified. Sequenced sample: whole blood. This receptor was obtained from an adult who was a healthcare worker with PCR-confirmed SARS-CoV-2 infection or an uninfected control (not recorded which). The rearrangement uses TRBV29-1 and TRBJ1-1; maybe TRBD1 (5 bases). CDR3 region: CSVEEGRGSEAFF. CDR3 sequence (DNA): TGCAGCGTTGAAGAGGGTAGGGGTTCTGAAGCTTTCTTT.